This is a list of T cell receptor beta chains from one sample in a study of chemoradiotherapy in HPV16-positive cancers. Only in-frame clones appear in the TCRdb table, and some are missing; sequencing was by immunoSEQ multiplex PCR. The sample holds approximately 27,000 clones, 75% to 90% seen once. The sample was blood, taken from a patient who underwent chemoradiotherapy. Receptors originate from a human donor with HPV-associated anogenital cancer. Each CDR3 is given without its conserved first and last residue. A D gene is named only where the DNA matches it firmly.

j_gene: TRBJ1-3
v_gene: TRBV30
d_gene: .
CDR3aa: AWSGDTGNTIY

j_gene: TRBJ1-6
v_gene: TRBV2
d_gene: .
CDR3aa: ASSDKGRNSPLH

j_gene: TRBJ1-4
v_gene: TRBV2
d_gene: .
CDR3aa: ASSQALSTPEKLF

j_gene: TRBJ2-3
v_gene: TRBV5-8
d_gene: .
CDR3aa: ASSAILGGETDTQY

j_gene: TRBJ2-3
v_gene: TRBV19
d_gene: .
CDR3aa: ASSMFGQGGTDTQY

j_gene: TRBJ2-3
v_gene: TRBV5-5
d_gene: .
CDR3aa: ASSLHADTQY

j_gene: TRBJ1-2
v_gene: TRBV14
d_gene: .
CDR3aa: ASSQGYSPNYGYT

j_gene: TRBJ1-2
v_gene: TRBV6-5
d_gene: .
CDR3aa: ASSPGTGIFYGYT

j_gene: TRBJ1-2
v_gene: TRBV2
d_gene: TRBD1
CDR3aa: ASSPTGDPWSGYT

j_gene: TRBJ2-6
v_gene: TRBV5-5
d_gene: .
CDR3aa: ASSFPGGANVLT

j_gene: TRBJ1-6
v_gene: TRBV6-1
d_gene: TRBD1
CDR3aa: ASSEVMGQGADSLH

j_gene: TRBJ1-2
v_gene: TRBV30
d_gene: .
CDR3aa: AWSDSTAYGYT

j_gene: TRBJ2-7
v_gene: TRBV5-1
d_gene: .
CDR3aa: ASSLGYEQY

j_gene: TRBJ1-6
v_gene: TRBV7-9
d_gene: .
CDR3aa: ASSLVQGSNSPLH

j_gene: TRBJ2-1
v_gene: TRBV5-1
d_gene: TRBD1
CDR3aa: ASSSGQGGNEQF

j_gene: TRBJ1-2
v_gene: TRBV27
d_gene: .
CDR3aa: ASSLSSTGGYYGYT

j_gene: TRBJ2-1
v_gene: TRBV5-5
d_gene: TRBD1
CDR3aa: ASSSRQGFNYNEQF

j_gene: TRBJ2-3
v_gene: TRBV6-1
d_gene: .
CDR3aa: ASSESRTYTDTQY

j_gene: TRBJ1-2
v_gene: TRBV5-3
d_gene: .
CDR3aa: ARSLSASRGSYGYT

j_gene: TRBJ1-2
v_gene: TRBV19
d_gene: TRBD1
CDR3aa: ASGNRGGGYT

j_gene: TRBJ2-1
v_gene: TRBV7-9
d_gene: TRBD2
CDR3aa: ASSFSGGDYNEQF

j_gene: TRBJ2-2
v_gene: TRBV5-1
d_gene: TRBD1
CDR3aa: ASSSGQGPTGELF

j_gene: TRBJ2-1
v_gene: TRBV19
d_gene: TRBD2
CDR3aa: ASSKGTSGGINNEQF

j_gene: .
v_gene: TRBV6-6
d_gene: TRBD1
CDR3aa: ASSQGQGGGEQY

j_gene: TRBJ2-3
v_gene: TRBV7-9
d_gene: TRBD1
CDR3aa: ASSPTLGQGPDTQY

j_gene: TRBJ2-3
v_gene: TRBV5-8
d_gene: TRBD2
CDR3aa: ASSLRGWEAGASTDTQY

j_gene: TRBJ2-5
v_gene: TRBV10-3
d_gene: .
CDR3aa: AISQSRTAYLETQY

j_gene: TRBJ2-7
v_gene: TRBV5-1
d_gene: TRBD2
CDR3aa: ASSLSLAGGSYEQY

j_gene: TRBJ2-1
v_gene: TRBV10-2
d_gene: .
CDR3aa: ASSTGPGEQF

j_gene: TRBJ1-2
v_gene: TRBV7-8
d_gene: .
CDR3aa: ASSFSTGRSYT

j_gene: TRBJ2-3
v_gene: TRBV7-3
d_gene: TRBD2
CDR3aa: ASSLEAGGATQY

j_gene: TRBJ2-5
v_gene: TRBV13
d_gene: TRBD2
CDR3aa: ASSLSSGGAGRETQY

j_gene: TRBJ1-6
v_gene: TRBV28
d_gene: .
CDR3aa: ASSLGSSPLH

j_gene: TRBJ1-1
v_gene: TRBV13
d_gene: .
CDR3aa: ASSFTDLNTEAF

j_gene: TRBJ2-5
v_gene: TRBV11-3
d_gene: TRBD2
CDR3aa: ASSRGGGAGQETQY

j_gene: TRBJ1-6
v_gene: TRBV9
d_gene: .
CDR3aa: ASSVGNSPLH

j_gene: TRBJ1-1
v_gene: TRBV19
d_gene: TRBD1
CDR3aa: ASSIARQGWNTEAF

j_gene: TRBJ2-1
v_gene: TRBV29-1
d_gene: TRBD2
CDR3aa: SVKTSGPYNEQF

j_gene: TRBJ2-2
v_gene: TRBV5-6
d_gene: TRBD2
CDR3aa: ASSAVGGVTGELF

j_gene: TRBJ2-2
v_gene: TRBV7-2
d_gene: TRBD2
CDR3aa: ASSFYAGGSGELF

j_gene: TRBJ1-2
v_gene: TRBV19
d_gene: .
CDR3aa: ASIDAAAVNYGYT

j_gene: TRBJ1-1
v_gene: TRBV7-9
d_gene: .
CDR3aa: ASSFFLTANTEAF

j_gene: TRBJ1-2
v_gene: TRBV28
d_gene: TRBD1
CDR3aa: AISTAGQANYGYT

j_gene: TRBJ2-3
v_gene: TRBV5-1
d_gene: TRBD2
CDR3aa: ASSPEGLAGGADTQY

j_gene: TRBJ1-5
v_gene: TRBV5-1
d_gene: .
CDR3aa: ASSLDGRGSNQPQH

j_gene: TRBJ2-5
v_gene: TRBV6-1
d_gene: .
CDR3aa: ASSEVGGSGETQY

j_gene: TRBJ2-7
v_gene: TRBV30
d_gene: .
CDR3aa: AWGRGTYEQY

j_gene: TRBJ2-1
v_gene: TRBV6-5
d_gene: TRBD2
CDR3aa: ASSYSLAGIYNEQF

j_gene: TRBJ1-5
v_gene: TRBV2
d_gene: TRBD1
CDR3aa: ASQDRNSNQPQH

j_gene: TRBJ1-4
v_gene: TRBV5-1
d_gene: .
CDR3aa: ASSLEGGGDEKLF

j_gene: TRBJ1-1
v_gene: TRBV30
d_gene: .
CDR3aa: AWSTPGEGTEAF

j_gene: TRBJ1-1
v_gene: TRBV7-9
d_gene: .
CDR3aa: ASRGGWNTEAF

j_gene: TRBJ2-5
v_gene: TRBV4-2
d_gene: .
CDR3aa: ASSQRGAGNYQETQY

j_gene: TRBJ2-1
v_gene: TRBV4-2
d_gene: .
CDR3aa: ASSHDAGEQF

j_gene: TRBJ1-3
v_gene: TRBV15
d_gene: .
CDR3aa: ATSPKGSGNTIY